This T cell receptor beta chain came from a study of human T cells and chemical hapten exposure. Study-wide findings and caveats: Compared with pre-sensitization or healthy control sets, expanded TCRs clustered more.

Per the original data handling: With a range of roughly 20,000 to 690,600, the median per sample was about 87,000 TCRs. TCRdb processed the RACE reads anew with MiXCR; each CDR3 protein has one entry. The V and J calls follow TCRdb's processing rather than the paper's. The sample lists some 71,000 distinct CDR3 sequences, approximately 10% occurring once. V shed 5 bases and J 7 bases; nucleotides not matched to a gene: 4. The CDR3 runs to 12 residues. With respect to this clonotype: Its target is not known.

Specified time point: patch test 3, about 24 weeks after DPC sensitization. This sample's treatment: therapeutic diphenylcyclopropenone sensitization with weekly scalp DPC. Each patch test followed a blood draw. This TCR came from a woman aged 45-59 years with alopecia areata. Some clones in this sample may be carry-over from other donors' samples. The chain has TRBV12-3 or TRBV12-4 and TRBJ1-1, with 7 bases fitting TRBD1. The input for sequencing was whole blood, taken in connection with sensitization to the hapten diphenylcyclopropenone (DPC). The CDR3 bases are TGTGCCAGCAGTCTACAGGGGATTGAAGCTTTCTTT. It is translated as CASSLQGIEAFF.